This T cell receptor (beta chain) was retrieved from a study of chemoradiotherapy in HPV16-positive cancers. Findings and limits, study-wide: For HPV16-positive patients, expanding HPV-responsive T cells associated with longer recurrence-free survival. During treatment, candidate HPV-specific clones and E7-related motifs expanded in tumor.

The CDR3 sequence is 15 residues long. Germline-derived CDR1 and CDR2 are SGHDN and FVKESK. The V end lost 1 base, the J end lost 0 bases, and 10 bases lay between the germline ends. Over chemoradiotherapy, repertoires were sampled more than once. Regarding this clone: Its specificity is unknown.

Measured with immunoSEQ multiplex PCR; TCRdb has only the in-frame clones, and not every one. The table lists about 35,000 clones, about 90% of them singletons. Sequencing used blood, obtained from a patient who underwent chemoradiotherapy. V is TRBV14 and J is TRBJ2-7; D may match TRBD1 or TRBD2 (5 bases each). The TCR was taken from a human donor with HPV-associated anogenital cancer. The CDR3 DNA sequence: TGTGCCAGCAGCCAAGGGGGGACCTACTCCTACGAGCAGTACTTC. It codes for CASSQGGTYSYEQYF.